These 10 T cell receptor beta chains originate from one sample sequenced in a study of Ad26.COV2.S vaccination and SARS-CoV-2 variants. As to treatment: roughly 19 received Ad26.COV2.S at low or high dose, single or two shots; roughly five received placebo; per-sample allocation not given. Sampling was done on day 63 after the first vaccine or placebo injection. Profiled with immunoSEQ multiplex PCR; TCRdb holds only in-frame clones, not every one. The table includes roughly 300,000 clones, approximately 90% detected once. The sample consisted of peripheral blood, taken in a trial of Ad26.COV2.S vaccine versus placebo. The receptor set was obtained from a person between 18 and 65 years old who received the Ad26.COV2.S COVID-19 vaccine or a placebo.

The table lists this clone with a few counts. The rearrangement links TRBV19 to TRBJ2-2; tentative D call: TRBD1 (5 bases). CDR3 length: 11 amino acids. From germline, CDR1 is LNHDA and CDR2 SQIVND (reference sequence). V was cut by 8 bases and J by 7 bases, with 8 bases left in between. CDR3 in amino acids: CASGAVGELFF. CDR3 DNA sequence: TGTGCCAGTGGGGCTGTCGGGGAGCTGTTTTTT.

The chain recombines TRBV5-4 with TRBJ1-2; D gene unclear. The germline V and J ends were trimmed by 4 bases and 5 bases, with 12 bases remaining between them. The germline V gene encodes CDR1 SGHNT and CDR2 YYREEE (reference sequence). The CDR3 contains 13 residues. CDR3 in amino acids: CASSINTEYGYTF. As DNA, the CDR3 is TGTGCCAGCAGCATAAACACAGAATATGGCTACACCTTC.

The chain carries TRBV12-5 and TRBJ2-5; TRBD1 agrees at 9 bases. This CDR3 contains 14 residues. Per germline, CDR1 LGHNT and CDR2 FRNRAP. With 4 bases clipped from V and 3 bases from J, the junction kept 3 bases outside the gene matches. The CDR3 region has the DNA TGTGCTAGTGGTTCCTGGACAGGGGAAGAGACCCAGTACTTC. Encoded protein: CASGSWTGEETQYF.

CDR3 nucleotide sequence: TGTGCCAGCAGTGGATACGGGCTTACTAATTCACCCCTCCACTTT. Its protein is CASSGYGLTNSPLHF. The chain carries TRBV2 and TRBJ1-6, with D uncertain. The V end lost 4 bases, the J end lost 6 bases, and 13 bases lay between the germline ends. The germline gives CDR1 SNHLY, CDR2 FYNNEI. CDR3 length equals 15 residues.

CDR3 nucleotide sequence: TGTGCCAGCAGTTTACGCCAGGTCCACAATGAGCAGTTCTTC. The encoded protein is CASSLRQVHNEQFF. The rearrangement uses TRBV27 and TRBJ2-1; D is unresolved. The CDR3 is made up of 14 amino acids. Germline V gene sequence: CDR1 MNHEY, CDR2 SMNVEV (reference sequence). Trimming took off 2 bases at V and 5 bases at J, with 10 bases between the two ends.

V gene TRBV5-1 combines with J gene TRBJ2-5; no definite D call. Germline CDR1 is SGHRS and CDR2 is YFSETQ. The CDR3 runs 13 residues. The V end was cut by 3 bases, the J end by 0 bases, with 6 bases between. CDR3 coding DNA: TGCGCCAGCAGCTCCATATACCAAGAGACCCAGTACTTC. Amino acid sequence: CASSSIYQETQYF.

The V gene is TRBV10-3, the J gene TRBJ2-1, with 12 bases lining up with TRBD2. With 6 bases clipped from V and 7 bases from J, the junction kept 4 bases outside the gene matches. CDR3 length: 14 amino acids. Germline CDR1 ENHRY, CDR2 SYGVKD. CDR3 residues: CAIRTSGSRNEQFF. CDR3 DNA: TGTGCCATCAGGACTAGCGGGAGCAGAAATGAGCAGTTCTTC.

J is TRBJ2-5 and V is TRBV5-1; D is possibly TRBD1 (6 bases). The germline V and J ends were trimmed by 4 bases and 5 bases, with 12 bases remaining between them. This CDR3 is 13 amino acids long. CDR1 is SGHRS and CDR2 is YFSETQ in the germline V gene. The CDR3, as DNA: TGCGCCAGCAGCCTAGGGGGTTTGGAGACCCAGTACTTC. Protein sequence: CASSLGGLETQYF.

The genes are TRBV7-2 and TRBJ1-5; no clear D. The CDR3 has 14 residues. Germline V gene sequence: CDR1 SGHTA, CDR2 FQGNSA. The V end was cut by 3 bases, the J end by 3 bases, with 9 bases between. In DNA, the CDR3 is TGTGCCAGCAGCTTCGGACCGATCAATCAGCCCCAGCATTTT. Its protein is CASSFGPINQPQHF.

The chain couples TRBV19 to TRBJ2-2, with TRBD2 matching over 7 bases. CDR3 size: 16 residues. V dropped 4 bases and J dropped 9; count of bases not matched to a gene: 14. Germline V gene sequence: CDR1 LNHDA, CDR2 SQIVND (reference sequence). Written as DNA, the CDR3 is TGTGCCAGTAGTACGACCCAAGAAGCGGGGCAGCGGGAGCTGTTTTTT. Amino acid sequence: CASSTTQEAGQRELFF.